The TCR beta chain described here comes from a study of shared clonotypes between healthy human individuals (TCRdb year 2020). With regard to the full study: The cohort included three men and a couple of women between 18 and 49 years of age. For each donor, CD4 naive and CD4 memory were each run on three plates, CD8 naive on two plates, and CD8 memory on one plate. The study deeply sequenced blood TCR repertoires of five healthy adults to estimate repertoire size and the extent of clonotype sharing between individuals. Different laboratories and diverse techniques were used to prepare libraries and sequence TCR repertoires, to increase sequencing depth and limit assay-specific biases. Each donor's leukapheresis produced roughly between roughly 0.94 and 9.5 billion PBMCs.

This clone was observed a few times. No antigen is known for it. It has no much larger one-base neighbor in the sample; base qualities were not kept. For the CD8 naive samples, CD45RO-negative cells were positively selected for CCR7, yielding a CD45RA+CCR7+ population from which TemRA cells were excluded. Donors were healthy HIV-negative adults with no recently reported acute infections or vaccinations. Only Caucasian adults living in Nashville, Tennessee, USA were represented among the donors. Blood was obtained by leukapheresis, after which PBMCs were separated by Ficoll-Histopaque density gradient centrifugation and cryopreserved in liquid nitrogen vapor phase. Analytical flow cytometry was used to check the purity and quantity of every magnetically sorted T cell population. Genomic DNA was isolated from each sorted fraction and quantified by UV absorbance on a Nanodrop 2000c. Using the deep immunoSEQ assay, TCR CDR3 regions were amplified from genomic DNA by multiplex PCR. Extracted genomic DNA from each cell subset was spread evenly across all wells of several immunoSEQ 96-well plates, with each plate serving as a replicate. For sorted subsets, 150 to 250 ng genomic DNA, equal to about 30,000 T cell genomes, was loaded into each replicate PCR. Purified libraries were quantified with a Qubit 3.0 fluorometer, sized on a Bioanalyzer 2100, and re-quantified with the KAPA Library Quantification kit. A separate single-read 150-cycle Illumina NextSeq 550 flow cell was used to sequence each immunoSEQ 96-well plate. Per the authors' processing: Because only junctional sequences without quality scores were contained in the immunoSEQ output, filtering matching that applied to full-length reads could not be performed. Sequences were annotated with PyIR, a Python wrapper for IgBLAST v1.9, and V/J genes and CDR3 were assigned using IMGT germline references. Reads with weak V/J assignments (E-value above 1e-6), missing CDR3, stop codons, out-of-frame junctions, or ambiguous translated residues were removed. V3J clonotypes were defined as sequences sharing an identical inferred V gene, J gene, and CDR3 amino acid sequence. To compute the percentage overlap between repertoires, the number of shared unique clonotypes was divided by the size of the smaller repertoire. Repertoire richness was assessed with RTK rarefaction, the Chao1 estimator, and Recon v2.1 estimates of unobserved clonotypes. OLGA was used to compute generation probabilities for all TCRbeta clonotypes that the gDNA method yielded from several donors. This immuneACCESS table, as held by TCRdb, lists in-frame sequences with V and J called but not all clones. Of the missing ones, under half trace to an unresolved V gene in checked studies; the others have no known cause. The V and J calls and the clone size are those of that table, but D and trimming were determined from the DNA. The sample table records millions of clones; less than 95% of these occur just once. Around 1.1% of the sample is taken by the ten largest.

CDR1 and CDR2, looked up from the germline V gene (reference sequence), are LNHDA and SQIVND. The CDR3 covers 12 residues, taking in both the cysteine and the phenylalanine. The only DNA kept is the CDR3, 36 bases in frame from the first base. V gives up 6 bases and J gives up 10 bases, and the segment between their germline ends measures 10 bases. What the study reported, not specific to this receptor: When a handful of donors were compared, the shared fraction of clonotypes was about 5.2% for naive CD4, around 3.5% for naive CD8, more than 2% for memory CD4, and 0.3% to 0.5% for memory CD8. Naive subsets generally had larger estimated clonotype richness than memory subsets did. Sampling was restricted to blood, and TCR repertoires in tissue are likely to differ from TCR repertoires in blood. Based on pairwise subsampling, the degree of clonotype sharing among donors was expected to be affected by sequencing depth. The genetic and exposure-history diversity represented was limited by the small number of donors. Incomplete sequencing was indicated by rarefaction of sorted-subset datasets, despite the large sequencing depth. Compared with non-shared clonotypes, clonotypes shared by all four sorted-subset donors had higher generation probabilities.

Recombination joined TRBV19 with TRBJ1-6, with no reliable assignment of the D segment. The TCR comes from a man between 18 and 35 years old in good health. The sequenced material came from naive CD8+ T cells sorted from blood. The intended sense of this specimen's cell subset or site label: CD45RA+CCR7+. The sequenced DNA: TGTGCCAGTAGCAGCAGCGCGTCACCCCTCCACTTT. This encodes CASSSSASPLHF.